This T cell receptor beta chain was sequenced during a study of T-cell memory formation after mild COVID-19. Study in general: Clusters were largely donor specific.

With 6 bases clipped from V and 2 bases from J, the junction kept 8 bases outside the gene matches. Germline V lookup: CDR1 DFQATT, CDR2 SNEGSKA (reference sequence). This CDR3 is 14 amino acids long. TCR alpha and TCR beta cDNA libraries with sample barcodes and UMIs came from 5'RACE using constant-segment primers. TCRdb re-derived calls from the 5' RACE reads in MiXCR, one entry per CDR3 protein. This table holds roughly 350,000 distinct CDR3 sequences, roughly 20% found once. Whole-study findings and limits: Mostly located in CM and EM were contracting CD4+ clones, with contracting CD8+ clones located in EMRA. That cross-reactive memory joined was suggested by some responding clones appearing in pre-infection memory.

This clonotype was picked up a small number of times. Its antigen remains unidentified. The rearrangement uses TRBV20-1 and TRBJ2-3, with 7 bases lining up with TRBD2. The sequence was collected from an adult woman who had mild COVID-19 (a few samples of this study predate the infection). Cell type and time point are not known. Sequencing was performed on PBMCs or a T cell subset sorted from them (not recorded which). This CDR3 is CSACLAALTDTQYF. The DNA for the CDR3 is TGCAGTGCCTGTCTAGCGGCCCTCACAGATACGCAGTATTTT.